A selection of T cell receptor beta chains follows, all from one sample in a study of cytomegalovirus exposure and HLA in healthy donors. Data came from immunoSEQ multiplex PCR; TCRdb stores just in-frame clones and leaves some out. The sample includes about 190,000 clones, around 77% seen only once; the top ten take 1.5% to 2%. What was sequenced was PBMCs. These receptors were obtained from a young woman in good health and CMV-seronegative. Each CDR3 is given with its conserved first and last residue. The D gene is left open where the match is weak. The size field is filled for only some rows; it gives once, few, many or a size class.

TRBJ2-1	TRBD2	18	NA	TRBV27	TGTGCCAGCAGTTTGGCACTAGCGGGAGTAAACGGATACAATGAGCAGTTCTTC	CASSLALAGVNGYNEQFF
TRBJ2-1	NA	16	few	TRBV9	TGTGCCAGCAGCGTTTTAAACCGGGGCTCCTACAATGAGCAGTTCTTC	CASSVLNRGSYNEQFF
TRBJ1-6	NA	13	NA	TRBV10-1	TGCGCCAGCAGTGAACTTGAGAATTCACCCCTCCACTTT	CASSELENSPLHF
TRBJ2-7	NA	14	NA	TRBV27	TGTGCCAGCAGTTTAGGGCAGGTATCCTACGAGCAGTACTTC	CASSLGQVSYEQYF
TRBJ1-6	TRBD1	16	NA	TRBV11-1	TGTGCCAGCAGCTTCCAAGGGACAGATTATAATTCACCCCTCCACTTT	CASSFQGTDYNSPLHF
TRBJ2-7	TRBD2	13	NA	TRBV6-1	TGTGCCAGCACTCGGGGAGGGTATCACGAGCAGTACTTC	CASTRGGYHEQYF
TRBJ2-3	TRBD2	16	NA	TRBV5-4	TGTGCCAGCAGCTCCGGGGGGGACCGAAGCCGGGTATCGCAGTATTTT	CASSSGGDRSRVSQYF
TRBJ2-2	NA	15	NA	TRBV19	TGTGCCAGTCAGAGGGCAGGGGGGCACACCGGGGAGCTGTTTTTT	CASQRAGGHTGELFF
TRBJ2-7	TRBD2	15	NA	TRBV19	TGTGCCAGTAGTAGGACTAGCGGGAGGGCCGGCGAGCAGTACTTC	CASSRTSGRAGEQYF
TRBJ2-1	NA	17	NA	TRBV5-1	TGCGCCAGCACCATAGTTCCTAGCGTTCGGGTCTACAATGAGCAGTTCTTC	CASTIVPSVRVYNEQFF
TRBJ2-7	NA	13	NA	TRBV7-3	TGTGCCAGCAGCTCCGCCGGGACCTACGAGCAGTACTTC	CASSSAGTYEQYF
TRBJ1-1	NA	13	NA	TRBV9	TGTGCCAGCAGCACGGGACAGAACACTGAAGCTTTCTTT	CASSTGQNTEAFF
TRBJ1-5	NA	16	NA	TRBV4-1	TGCGCCAGCAGCCAAGGTGGACAAAATAGCAATCAGCCCCAGCATTTT	CASSQGGQNSNQPQHF
TRBJ1-2	TRBD1	14	NA	TRBV5-6	TGTGCCAGCAGCTTGGGATCAGGGGGCAGTGGCTACACCTTC	CASSLGSGGSGYTF
TRBJ2-2	NA	19	NA	TRBV13	TGTGCCAGCAGCTCAGGAGAGGGTGAGGAGCACGCGAACACCGGGGAGCTGTTTTTT	CASSSGEGEEHANTGELFF
TRBJ2-1	TRBD2	15	NA	TRBV9	TGTGCCAGCAGCGTAGGCGGGGGATCCTACAATGAGCAGTTCTTC	CASSVGGGSYNEQFF
TRBJ2-7	TRBD2	15	NA	TRBV27	TGTGCCAGCAGTCTAGCGGGGGTCAGCTCCTACGAGCAGTACTTC	CASSLAGVSSYEQYF
TRBJ1-2	NA	14	NA	TRBV10-3	TGTGCCATCAGTGCCAGCAGGGAAGACTATGGCTACACCTTC	CAISASREDYGYTF
TRBJ2-1	NA	12	NA	TRBV29-1	TGCAGCGTTGAACACCTCGGGGGTGAGCAGTTCTTC	CSVEHLGGEQFF
TRBJ1-1	NA	14	NA	TRBV29-1	TGCAGCGTTCCAGGAGGGCGTCTGGACACTGAAGCTTTCTTT	CSVPGGRLDTEAFF
TRBJ2-3	TRBD2	17	once	TRBV9	TGTGCCAGCAGCGTCGAACTAGCGGGGGGGAGCACAGATACGCAGTATTTT	CASSVELAGGSTDTQYF
TRBJ2-5	NA	14	NA	TRBV5-1	TGCGCCAGCGAGGTTCAGGGACTCCGAGAGACCCAGTACTTC	CASEVQGLRETQYF
TRBJ2-1	NA	15	NA	TRBV2	TGTGCCAGCAGTCTCCTTAGGGGGGGGTATAATGAGCAGTTCTTC	CASSLLRGGYNEQFF
TRBJ1-1	TRBD1	14	NA	TRBV18	TGTGCCAGCTCACCAGGGACAGGGAGCACTGAAGCTTTCTTT	CASSPGTGSTEAFF
TRBJ2-5	TRBD2	15	NA	TRBV7-9	TGTGCCAGCAGCCAATCAGCGGGAGGGCCGGAGACCCAGTACTTC	CASSQSAGGPETQYF
TRBJ2-7	TRBD1	14	NA	TRBV7-9	TGTTCCAGCAGCTTGGACAGGGTCGCGGCCGAGCAGTACTTC	CSSSLDRVAAEQYF
TRBJ2-7	TRBD2	16	NA	TRBV13	TGTGCCAGCAGACTCCGTCCCCGGGACTACTCCTACGAGCAGTACTTC	CASRLRPRDYSYEQYF
TRBJ1-6	NA	16	NA	TRBV6-6	TGTGCCAGCAGTTACTCAGGGGTGGAAGGGGATTCACCCCTCCACTTT	CASSYSGVEGDSPLHF
TRBJ1-4	TRBD1	13	NA	TRBV6-5	TGTGCCAGCAAACAGGGGGATTCTGAAAAACTGTTTTTT	CASKQGDSEKLFF
TRBJ2-3	NA	14	NA	TRBV27	TGTGCCAGCAGTTTAAGTAGCGCGACAGATACGCAGTATTTT	CASSLSSATDTQYF
TRBJ1-4	NA	15	NA	TRBV7-6	TGTGCCAGCAGTACCACAGCTGCAACTAATGAAAAACTGTTTTTT	CASSTTAATNEKLFF
TRBJ1-5	NA	15	NA	TRBV6-1	TGTGCCAGCTCGTCTGGCAGGGCTCGCAATCAGCCCCAGCATTTT	CASSSGRARNQPQHF
TRBJ1-5	TRBD1	16	NA	TRBV6-6	TGTGCCAGCAGTTACCGACAGGGGGATAGCAATCAGCCCCAGCATTTT	CASSYRQGDSNQPQHF
TRBJ2-5	TRBD1	16	NA	TRBV6-6	TGTGCCAGCAGTAACGGTAGGGGGCGCCCCCAAGAGACCCAGTACTTC	CASSNGRGRPQETQYF
TRBJ2-1	TRBD1	15	NA	TRBV27	TGTGCCAGCAGTACCGGGACAGGGACTCCTGGGAAGCAGTTCTTC	CASSTGTGTPGKQFF
TRBJ2-3	TRBD2	15	NA	TRBV7-2	TGTGCCAGCAGCTCGACTAGCGGGGGGGCAGATACGCAGTATTTT	CASSSTSGGADTQYF
TRBJ1-6	NA	12	once	TRBV6-6	TGTGCCAGCAGCCATGTCGGTTCCCCCCTCCACTTT	CASSHVGSPLHF
TRBJ1-3	TRBD1	14	NA	TRBV10-3	TGTGCCATCAGAGGACAGGGGACAGGAAACACCATATATTTT	CAIRGQGTGNTIYF
TRBJ2-1	TRBD1	15	NA	TRBV5-4	TGTGCCAGCAGCGGGGACAGGGGGCTCTACAATGAGCAGTTCTTC	CASSGDRGLYNEQFF
TRBJ2-2	TRBD1	14	NA	TRBV10-3	TGTGCCATCAGTGGGACAGGGTCCACCGGGGAGCTGTTTTTT	CAISGTGSTGELFF
TRBJ2-7	NA	14	NA	TRBV11-2	TGTGCCAGCAGCTTAGATCAAGAGTTCTACGAGCAGTACTTC	CASSLDQEFYEQYF
TRBJ1-4	TRBD1	16	NA	TRBV28	TGTGCCAGCAGACCCAAAGGGACAGGAACTAATGAAAAACTGTTTTTT	CASRPKGTGTNEKLFF
TRBJ1-2	NA	14	few	TRBV7-2	TGTGCCAGCAGCTTAAACGCGGGGTTCTATGGCTACACCTTC	CASSLNAGFYGYTF
TRBJ2-7	NA	15	NA	TRBV14	TGTGCCAGCAGCCATCCCGGGACATTCCCCCACGAGCAGTACTTC	CASSHPGTFPHEQYF
TRBJ2-2	TRBD2	14	NA	TRBV30	TGTGCCCTTTTGGGTAGGGGAGGGGCCGGGGAGCTGTTTTTT	CALLGRGGAGELFF
TRBJ1-1	NA	13	NA	TRBV28	TGTGCCAGTCCAGGGAAGGGGAACACTGAAGCTTTCTTT	CASPGKGNTEAFF
TRBJ2-7	TRBD1	16	NA	TRBV7-6	TGTGCCAGCAGCTTACTAGGACAGGGGATCTCCTACGAGCAGTACTTC	CASSLLGQGISYEQYF
TRBJ2-7	NA	14	NA	TRBV19	TGTGCCAGTAGTAGCGGACAGCCGTCCTACGAGCAGTACTTC	CASSSGQPSYEQYF
TRBJ1-2	NA	16	NA	TRBV5-6	TGTGCCAGCAGCTTGGGACCACGGGGGGCAGAGTATGGCTACACCTTC	CASSLGPRGAEYGYTF
TRBJ1-5	TRBD1	17	NA	TRBV28	TGTGCCAGCAGTTATGGCCCGGGACAGGGGATCAATCAGCCCCAGCATTTT	CASSYGPGQGINQPQHF
TRBJ2-1	TRBD2	16	NA	TRBV9	TGTGCCAGCAGCGTAGGCGCGGCGGGGGGGTACAATGAGCAGTTCTTC	CASSVGAAGGYNEQFF
TRBJ1-5	NA	18	NA	TRBV5-8	TGTGCCAGCAGCTCCGGACTTAAGGGAGGTAGGAGCAATCAGCCCCAGCATTTT	CASSSGLKGGRSNQPQHF
TRBJ2-5	TRBD2	15	NA	TRBV7-6	TGTGCCAGCAGCTCAGGGACTATAACACAAGAGACCCAGTACTTC	CASSSGTITQETQYF
TRBJ2-5	TRBD1	14	few	TRBV29-1	TGCAGCGCCCGAGACAGGGGGCCACAAGAGACCCAGTACTTC	CSARDRGPQETQYF
TRBJ2-1	NA	16	NA	TRBV5-1	TGCGCCAGCAGCTTGGCCTCGGAGGGCCATTTGAATGAGCAGTTCTTC	CASSLASEGHLNEQFF